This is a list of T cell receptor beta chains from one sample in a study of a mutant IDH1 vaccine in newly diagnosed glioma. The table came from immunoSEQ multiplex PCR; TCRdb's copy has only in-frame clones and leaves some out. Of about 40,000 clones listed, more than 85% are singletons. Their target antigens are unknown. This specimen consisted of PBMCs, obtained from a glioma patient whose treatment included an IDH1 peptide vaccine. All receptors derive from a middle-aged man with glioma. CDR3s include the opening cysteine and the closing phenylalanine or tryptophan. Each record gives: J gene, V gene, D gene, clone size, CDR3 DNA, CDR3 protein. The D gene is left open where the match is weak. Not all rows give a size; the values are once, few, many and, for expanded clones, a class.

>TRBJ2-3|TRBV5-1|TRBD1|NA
TGCGCCAGCAGCTTCGGACAGGGTTTCGATACGCAGTATTTT
CASSFGQGFDTQYF
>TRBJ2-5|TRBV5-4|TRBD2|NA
TGTGCCAGCAGCCGGGGATCGACTAGCGGCCAAGAGACCCAGTACTTC
CASSRGSTSGQETQYF
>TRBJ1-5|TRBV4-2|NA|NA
TGTGCCAGCAGCCAAGAAGTCCTAGATAGCAATCAGCCCCAGCATTTT
CASSQEVLDSNQPQHF
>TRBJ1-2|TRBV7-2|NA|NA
TGTGCCAGCAGCCAAACAGGGACAAACTATGGCTACACCTTC
CASSQTGTNYGYTF
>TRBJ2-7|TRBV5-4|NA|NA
TGTGCCAGCAGCTTGGGAGGGGGGGCAGCGCTTTACGAGCAGTACTTC
CASSLGGGAALYEQYF
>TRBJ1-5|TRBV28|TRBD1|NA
TGTGCCAGCAGTGAGACAGGGAATCAGCCCCAGCATTTT
CASSETGNQPQHF
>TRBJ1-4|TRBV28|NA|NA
TGTGCCAGCAGTTTTGGGCTCAATGAAAAACTGTTTTTT
CASSFGLNEKLFF
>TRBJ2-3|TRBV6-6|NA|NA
TGTGCCAGCAACCCCAGGCGTGGGAGCGATACGCAGTATTTT
CASNPRRGSDTQYF
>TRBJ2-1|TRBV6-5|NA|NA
TGTGCCAGCAGCCCGATTCCCCCGAATGAGCAGTTCTTC
CASSPIPPNEQFF
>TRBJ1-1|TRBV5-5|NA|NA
TGTGCCAGCAGCTTGGCTGTGAACGGTGAAGCTTTCTTT
CASSLAVNGEAFF
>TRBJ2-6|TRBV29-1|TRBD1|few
TGCAGCGTTGAAGAGGATCACAGGGGGCGCATTGGGGCCAACGTCCTGACTTTC
CSVEEDHRGRIGANVLTF
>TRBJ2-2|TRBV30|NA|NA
TGTGCCTGGTGGGGCGGGGTAACCCCCGGGGAGCTGTTTTTT
CAWWGGVTPGELFF
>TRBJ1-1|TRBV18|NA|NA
TGTGCCAGCTCACCAGGGCTCGTGAACACTGAAGCTTTCTTT
CASSPGLVNTEAFF
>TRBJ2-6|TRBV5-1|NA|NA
TGCGCCAGCAGCTTGGAGGGACGATACTCTGGGGCCAACGTCCTGACTTTC
CASSLEGRYSGANVLTF
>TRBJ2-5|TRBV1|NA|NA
TGCACCAGCAGGGGCGGGACTAGCGGGAGAAGGGGAGAGACCCAGTACTTC
CTSRGGTSGRRGETQYF
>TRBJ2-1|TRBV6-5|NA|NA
TGTGCCAGCAGTTACAGCCTCTACAATGAGCAGTTCTTC
CASSYSLYNEQFF
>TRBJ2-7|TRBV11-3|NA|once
TGTGCCAGCAGCTGGGGGCCTGGTGAGCAGTACTTC
CASSWGPGEQYF
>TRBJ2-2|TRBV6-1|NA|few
TGTGCCAGCAGTGATGGGGTTGTCGGGGAGCTGTTTTTT
CASSDGVVGELFF
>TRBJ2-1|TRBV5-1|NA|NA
TGCGCCAGCAGCCCGACGGGGGCCGGCGATTCCTACAATGAGCAGTTCTTC
CASSPTGAGDSYNEQFF
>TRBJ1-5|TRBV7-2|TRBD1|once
TGTGCCAGCAGCTTAACTGGACAGGGGAGCAATCAGCCCCAGCATTTT
CASSLTGQGSNQPQHF
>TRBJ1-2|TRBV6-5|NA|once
TGTGCCATCCGGCGGGGGGGTGGCTATGGCTACACCTTC
CAIRRGGGYGYTF
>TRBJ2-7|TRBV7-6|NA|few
TGTGCCAGCAGCTTTAGAGTCGGGAGCTACGAGCAGTACTTC
CASSFRVGSYEQYF
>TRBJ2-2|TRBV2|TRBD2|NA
TGTGCCAGCACCGAGGGACTAGCGGCAACCGGGGAGCTGTTTTTT
CASTEGLAATGELFF
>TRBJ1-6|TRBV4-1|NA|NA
TGCGCCAGCAGCCAAGATCCGGGGGCGGTTTCACCCCTCCACTTT
CASSQDPGAVSPLHF
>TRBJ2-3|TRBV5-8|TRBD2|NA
TGTGCCAGCAGCTTGAGAGCGGGGGCTACAGATACGCAGTATTTT
CASSLRAGATDTQYF
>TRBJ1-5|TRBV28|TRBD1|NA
TGTGCCAGCAGTCCTCAGGGGGCAATCTTTCAGCCCCAGCATTTT
CASSPQGAIFQPQHF
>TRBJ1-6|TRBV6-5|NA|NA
TGTGCCAGCAGTTACTCGGGCAGGTTTAAGAATTCACCCCTCCACTTT
CASSYSGRFKNSPLHF
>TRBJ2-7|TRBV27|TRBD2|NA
TGTGCCAGTCATAGCGGGAGCTCCTACGAGCAGTACTTC
CASHSGSSYEQYF
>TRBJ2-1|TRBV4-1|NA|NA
TGCGCCAGCAGCCACTTAATCGGAGGGGAACCCTACAATGAGCAGTTCTTC
CASSHLIGGEPYNEQFF
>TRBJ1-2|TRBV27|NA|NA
TGTGCCAGCAGTTTGGATCATGGGCTGTATGGCTACACCTTC
CASSLDHGLYGYTF
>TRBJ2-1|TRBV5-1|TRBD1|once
TGCGCCAGCAGCTTGGACGGGACAGGTTCGGATGAGCAGTTCTTC
CASSLDGTGSDEQFF
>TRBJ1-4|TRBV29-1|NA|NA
TGCAGCGTTGGTTCCGCAGGAGTGGGGGAAAAACTGTTTTTT
CSVGSAGVGEKLFF
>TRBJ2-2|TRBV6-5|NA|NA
TGTGCCAGCAGCCCCGGGACTGGATTGCTGTTTTTT
CASSPGTGLLFF
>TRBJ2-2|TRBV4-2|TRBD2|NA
TGTGCCAGCAGCCACTTAGCGGGGGGGGCCGGGGAGCTGTTTTTT
CASSHLAGGAGELFF
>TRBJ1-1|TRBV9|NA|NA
TGTGCCAGCAGCGGGGAATTGGGAGGTTACACTGAAGCTTTCTTT
CASSGELGGYTEAFF
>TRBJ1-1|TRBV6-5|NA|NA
TGTGCCAGCAGTTATGGGGGCGAGAACACTGAAGCTTTCTTT
CASSYGGENTEAFF